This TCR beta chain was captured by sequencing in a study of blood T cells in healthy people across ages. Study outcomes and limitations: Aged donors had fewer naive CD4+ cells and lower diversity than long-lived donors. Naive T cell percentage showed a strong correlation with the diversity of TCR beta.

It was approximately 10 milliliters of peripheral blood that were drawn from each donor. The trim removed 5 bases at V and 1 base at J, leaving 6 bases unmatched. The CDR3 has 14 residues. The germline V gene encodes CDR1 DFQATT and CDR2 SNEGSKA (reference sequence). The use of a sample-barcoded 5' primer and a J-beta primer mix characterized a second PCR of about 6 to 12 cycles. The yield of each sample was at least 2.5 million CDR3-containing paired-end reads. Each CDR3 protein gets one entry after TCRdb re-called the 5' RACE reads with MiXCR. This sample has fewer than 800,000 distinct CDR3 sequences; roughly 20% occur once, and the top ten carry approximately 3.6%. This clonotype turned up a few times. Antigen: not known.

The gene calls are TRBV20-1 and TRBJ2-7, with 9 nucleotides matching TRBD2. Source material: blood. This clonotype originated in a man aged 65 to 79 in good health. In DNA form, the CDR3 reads TGCAGTGCTCCTCGGCGGGAGGGATCCTACGAGCAGTACTTC. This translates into CSAPRREGSYEQYF.